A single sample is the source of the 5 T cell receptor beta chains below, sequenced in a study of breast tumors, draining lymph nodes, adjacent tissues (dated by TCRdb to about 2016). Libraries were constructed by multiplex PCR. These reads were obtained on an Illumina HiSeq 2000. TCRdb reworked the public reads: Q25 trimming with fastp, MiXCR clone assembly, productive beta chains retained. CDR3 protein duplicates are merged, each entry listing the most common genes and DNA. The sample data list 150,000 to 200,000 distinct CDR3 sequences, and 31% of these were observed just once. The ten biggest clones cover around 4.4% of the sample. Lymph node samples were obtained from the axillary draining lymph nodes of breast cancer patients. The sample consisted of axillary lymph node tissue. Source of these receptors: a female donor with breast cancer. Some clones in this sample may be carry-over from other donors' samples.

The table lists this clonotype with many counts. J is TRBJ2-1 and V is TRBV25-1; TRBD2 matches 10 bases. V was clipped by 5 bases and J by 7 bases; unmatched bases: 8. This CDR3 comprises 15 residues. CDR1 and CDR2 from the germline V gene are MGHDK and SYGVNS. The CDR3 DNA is TGTGCCAGCAGTAGCACTAGCGGGATGATAAATGAGCAGTTCTTC. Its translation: CASSSTSGMINEQFF.

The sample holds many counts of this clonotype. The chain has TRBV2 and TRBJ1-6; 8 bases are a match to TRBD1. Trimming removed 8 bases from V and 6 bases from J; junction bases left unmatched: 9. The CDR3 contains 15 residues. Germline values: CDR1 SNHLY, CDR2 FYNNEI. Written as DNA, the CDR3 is TGTGCCAGCGGCTATCAACAGGGGGGTAATTCACCCCTCCACTTT. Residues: CASGYQQGGNSPLHF.

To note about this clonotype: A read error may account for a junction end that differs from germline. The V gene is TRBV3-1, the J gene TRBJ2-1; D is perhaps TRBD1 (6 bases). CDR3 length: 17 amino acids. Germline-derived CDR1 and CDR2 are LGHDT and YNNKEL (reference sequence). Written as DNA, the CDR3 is TGTGCCATCAGCCAAGAATCGTCAGGGCAGGGGAACAATGAGCAGTTCTTC. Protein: CAISQESSGQGNNEQFF.

The CDR3 region is CASSPRASGSSDTQYF. CDR3 bases: TGTGCCAGCAGTCCCCGGGCTAGCGGGAGCTCAGATACGCAGTATTTT. This chain uses TRBV27 with TRBJ2-3; 10 bases are shared with TRBD2. Looked up from germline, CDR1 is MNHEY and CDR2 is SMNVEV (reference sequence). The CDR3 is 16 residues long. V shed 5 bases and J 4 bases; nucleotides not matched to a gene: 9.

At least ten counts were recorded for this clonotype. As DNA, the CDR3 is TGTGCCAGTAGTTCCCTTGGGGGCGCACGCACAGATACGCAGTATTTT. Its protein is CASSSLGGARTDTQYF. The chain recombines TRBV19 with TRBJ2-3; the D gene is possibly TRBD1 (6 bases). The germline gives CDR1 LNHDA, CDR2 SQIVND (reference sequence). The CDR3 has 16 amino acids. V lost 5 bases and J 1 base, leaving 16 bases between the germline ends.